The text below deals with one TCR beta chain. No cognate antigen has been identified for it. No base quality information exists; no much larger clone differs at one position. Enrolling through a virtual design, the prospective study's participants ranged in age from roughly 18 to 90 years and lived across 24 United States geographic areas. In the prospective study, participants were assigned to cohorts based on the clinical history participants reported in a screening survey and a study questionnaire. Recovered participants in ImmuneRACE Cohort 3 were defined as having two consecutive negative NP/OP PCR tests, clearance from a healthcare professional, or resolution of symptoms. Mobile phlebotomists in the prospective study collected whole blood, serum and a nasopharyngeal or oropharyngeal swab from every participant. Additional blood draws and questionnaires over an approximately two-month period could optionally be provided by prospective study participants. Before DNA extraction, blood samples from the prospective study were shipped at room temperature or frozen.

The data were taken from a study of blood T cell repertoires in COVID-19 (dated by TCRdb to 2020 to 2021). Study-wide context: Samples from collaborators originated in the United States, Italy and Spain and spanned both the acute and convalescent phases of COVID-19. The material from the prospective study consisted of cDNA or gDNA derived from T cells, B-cell-depleted T cells, or PBMCs. The dataset comprised deeply sampled blood TCRbeta repertoires from subjects exposed to, actively infected with, or recovered from COVID-19. A freely available public database, intended as a resource for researchers studying the immune response to SARS-CoV-2, is where the repertoires were released. The samples were drawn from the first 160 participants of the ongoing ImmuneRACE study and from 950 to 1,500 subjects provided by 6 global collaborators. The sample metadata nearly always contained a de-identified subject ID, COVID-19 status, age in years and sex. Where available, HLA class I and class II types were taken from metadata supplied by the sample provider and were not determined by assay-based typing.

The immunoSEQ Assay, a bias-controlled multiplex PCR, was used to amplify TCRbeta CDR3 regions from genomic DNA. On the study's bioinformatics: The number of nucleated cells in each sample was estimated from the amplification of reference gene primers within the assay. Sequence reads were collapsed and filtered to measure the absolute abundance of every unique TCRbeta CDR3 rearrangement. For each sample, productive Simpson clonality was calculated by taking the square root of Simpson's diversity index across productive rearrangements. This is the immuneACCESS table as TCRdb keeps it, with only in-frame sequences that have V and J called. A part of the clones is gone; compared with another copy, unresolved V genes explain less than half, and the rest is unexplained. That table furnishes V, J and clone size, whereas the DNA furnished D and trimming. The sample table lists a few hundred thousand clones, roughly 84% of them with a count of one. The leading ten clones occupy around 3.5% of the sample.

What the study reported, not specific to this receptor: Clinical and demographic metadata were provided uncurated, with the amount varying by source and participant.

Per the germline V gene, SGHTA is the CDR1 and FQGNSA is the CDR2. V drops 0 bases and J drops 5 bases, leaving 5 bases in between. The CDR3 numbers 13 residues from cysteine through phenylalanine. Only the CDR3 DNA stays, 39 bases, in frame from base 1. The rearrangement combines TRBV7-2 with TRBJ2-1, with a tentative D gene TRBD2 over 5 matching bases. Sequencing used PBMCs or T cells enriched from blood (not recorded which). This receptor was identified in a man aged 50 to 60 who had recovered from COVID-19. The CDR3 region has the sequence CASSLAGDNEQFF. The sequence in DNA is TGTGCCAGCAGCTTAGCGGGAGACAATGAGCAGTTCTTC.